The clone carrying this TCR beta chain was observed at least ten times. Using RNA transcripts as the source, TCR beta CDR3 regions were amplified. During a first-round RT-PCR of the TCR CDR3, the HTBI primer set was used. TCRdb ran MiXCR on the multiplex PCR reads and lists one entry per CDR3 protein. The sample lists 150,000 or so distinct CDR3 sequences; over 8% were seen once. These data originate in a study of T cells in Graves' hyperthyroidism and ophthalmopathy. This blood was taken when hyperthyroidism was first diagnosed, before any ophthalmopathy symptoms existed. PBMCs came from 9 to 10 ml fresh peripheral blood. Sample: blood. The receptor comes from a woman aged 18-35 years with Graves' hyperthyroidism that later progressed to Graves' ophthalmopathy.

DNA of the CDR3: TGTGCCAGCGCCCTCCCGGGGGGGATTGTTACTGAAGCTTTCTTT. Translation gives CASALPGGIVTEAFF. V is TRBV7-2 and J is TRBJ1-1; perhaps TRBD1 as D (5 bases). Trimming took off 8 bases at V and 5 bases at J, with 21 bases between the two ends. Germline loops: CDR1 SGHTA, CDR2 FQGNSA. This CDR3 comprises 15 residues.